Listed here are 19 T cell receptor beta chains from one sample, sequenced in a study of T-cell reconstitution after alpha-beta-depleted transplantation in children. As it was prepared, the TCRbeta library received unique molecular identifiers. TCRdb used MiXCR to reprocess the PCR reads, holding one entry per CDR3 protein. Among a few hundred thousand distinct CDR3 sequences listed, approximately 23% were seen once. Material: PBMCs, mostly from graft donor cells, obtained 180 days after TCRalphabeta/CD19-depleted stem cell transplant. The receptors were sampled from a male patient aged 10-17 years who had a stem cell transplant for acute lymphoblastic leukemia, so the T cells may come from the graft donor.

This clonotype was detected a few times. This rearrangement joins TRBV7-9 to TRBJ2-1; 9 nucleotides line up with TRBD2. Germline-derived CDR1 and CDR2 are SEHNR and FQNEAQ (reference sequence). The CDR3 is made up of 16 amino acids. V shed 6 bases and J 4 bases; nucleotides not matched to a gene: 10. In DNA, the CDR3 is TGTGCCAGCAGGTCTCTAGCGGGAAGCGATTACAATGAGCAGTTCTTC. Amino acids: CASRSLAGSDYNEQFF.

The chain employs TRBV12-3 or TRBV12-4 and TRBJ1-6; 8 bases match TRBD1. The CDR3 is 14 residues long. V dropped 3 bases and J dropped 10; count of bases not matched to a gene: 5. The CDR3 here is CASSFGQGGSPLHF. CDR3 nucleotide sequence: TGTGCCAGCAGTTTCGGACAGGGCGGGTCACCCCTCCACTTT.

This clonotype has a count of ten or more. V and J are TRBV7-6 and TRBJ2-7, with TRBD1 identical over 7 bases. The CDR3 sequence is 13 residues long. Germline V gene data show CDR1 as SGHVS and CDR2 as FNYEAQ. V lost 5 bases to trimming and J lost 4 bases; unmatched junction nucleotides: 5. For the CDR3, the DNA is TGTGCCAGCAGCCCGGGACAGTCTTACGAGCAGTACTTC. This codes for CASSPGQSYEQYF. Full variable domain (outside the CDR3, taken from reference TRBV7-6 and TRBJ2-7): GAGVSQSPRYKVTKRGQDVALRCDPISGHVSLYWYRQALGQGPEFLTYFNYEAQQDKSGLPNDRFSAERPEGSISTLTIQRTEQRDSAMYRCASSPGQSYEQYFGPGTRLTVT.

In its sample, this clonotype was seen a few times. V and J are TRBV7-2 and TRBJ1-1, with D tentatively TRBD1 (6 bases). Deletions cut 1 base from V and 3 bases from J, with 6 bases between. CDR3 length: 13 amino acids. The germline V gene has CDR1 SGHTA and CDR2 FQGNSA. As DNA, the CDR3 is TGTGCCAGCAGCTTAGAGGGGGACACTGAAGCTTTCTTT. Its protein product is CASSLEGDTEAFF.

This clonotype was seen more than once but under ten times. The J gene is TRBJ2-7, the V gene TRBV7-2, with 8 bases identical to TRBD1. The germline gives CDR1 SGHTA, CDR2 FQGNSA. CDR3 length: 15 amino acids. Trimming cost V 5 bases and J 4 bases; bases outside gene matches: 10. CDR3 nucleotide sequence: TGTGCCAGCAGCCCGGCCGGGACAGGCTATTACGAGCAGTACTTC. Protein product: CASSPAGTGYYEQYF.

In nucleotides, the CDR3 is TGTGCCATCAACTCGCGGGAGGGCTCTGATACGCAGTATTTT. Translation: CAINSREGSDTQYF. The chain couples TRBV10-3 to TRBJ2-3, with 9 positions matching TRBD2. V dropped 7 bases and J dropped 6; count of bases not matched to a gene: 8. The CDR3 is 14 residues long. Germline-derived CDR1 and CDR2 are ENHRY and SYGVKD.

CDR3 in DNA: TGTGCCAGCTCACGTAATAGCAGTCAGCGGGTCTCCTACGAGCAGTACTTC. Translated, it gives CASSRNSSQRVSYEQYF. The chain combines TRBV18 with TRBJ2-7; D perhaps matches TRBD2 (6 bases). Trimming left V 4 bases short and J 0 bases short, with 19 bases between. The CDR3 covers 17 residues. Germline CDR1 KGHSH, CDR2 LQKENI.

The CDR3 DNA follows: TGTGCCAGCAGCTCCCGGAGAAACGAGCAGTACTTC. Translation gives CASSSRRNEQYF. V gene TRBV7-6 combines with J gene TRBJ2-7; D gene ambiguous. Trimming left V 4 bases short and J 5 bases short, with 9 bases between. The CDR3 consists of 12 residues. The germline V gene encodes CDR1 SGHVS and CDR2 FNYEAQ. The full variable domain, with the rest looked up from reference TRBV7-6 and TRBJ2-7, is GAGVSQSPRYKVTKRGQDVALRCDPISGHVSLYWYRQALGQGPEFLTYFNYEAQQDKSGLPNDRFSAERPEGSISTLTIQRTEQRDSAMYRCASSSRRNEQYFGPGTRLTVT.

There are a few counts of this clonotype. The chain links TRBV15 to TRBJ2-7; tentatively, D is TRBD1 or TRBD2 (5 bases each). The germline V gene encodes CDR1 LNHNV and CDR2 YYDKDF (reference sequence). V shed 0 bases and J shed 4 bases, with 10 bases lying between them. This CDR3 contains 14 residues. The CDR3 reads CATSRDGGRYEQYF. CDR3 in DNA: TGTGCCACCAGCAGAGATGGGGGAAGGTACGAGCAGTACTTC. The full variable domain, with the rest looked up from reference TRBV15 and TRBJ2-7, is DAMVIQNPRYQVTQFGKPVTLSCSQTLNHNVMYWYQQKSSQAPKLLFHYYDKDFNNEADTPDNFQSRRPNTSFCFLDIRSPGLGDTAMYLCATSRDGGRYEQYFGPGTRLTVT.

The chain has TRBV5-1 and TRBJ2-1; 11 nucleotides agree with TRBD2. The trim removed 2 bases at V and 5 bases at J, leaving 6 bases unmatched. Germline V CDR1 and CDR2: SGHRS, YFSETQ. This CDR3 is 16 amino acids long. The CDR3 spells CASSFTGTSGDNEQFF. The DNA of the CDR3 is TGCGCCAGCAGCTTTACCGGGACTAGCGGAGACAATGAGCAGTTCTTC.

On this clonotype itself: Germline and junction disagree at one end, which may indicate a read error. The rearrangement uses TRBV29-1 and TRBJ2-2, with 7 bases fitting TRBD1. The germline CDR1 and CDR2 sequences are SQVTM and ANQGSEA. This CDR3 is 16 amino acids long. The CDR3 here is CSVPGTEDINTGELFF. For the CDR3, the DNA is TGCAGCGTTCCCGGGACAGAGGATATTAACACCGGGGAGCTATTTTTT.

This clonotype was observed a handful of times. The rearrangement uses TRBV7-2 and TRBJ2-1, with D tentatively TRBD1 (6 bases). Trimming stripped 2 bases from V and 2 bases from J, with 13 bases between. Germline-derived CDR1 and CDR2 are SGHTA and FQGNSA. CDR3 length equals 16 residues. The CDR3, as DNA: TGTGCCAGCAGCTTAATGGCAGGGGTGACCTACAATGAGCAGTTCTTC. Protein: CASSLMAGVTYNEQFF.

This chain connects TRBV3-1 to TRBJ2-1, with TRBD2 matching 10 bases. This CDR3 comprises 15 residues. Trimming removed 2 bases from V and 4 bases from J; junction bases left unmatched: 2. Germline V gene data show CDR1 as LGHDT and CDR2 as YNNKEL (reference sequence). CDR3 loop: CASSQLAGVYNEQFF. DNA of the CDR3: TGTGCCAGCAGCCAACTAGCGGGGGTTTACAATGAGCAGTTCTTC.

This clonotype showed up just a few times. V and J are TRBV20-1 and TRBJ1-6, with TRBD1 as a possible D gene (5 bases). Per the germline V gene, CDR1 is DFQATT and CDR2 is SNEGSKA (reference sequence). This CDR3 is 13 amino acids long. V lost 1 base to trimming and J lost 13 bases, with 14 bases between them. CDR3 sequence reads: CSARVAGLRPLHF. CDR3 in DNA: TGCAGTGCTAGAGTCGCAGGGCTGAGGCCCCTCCACTTT.

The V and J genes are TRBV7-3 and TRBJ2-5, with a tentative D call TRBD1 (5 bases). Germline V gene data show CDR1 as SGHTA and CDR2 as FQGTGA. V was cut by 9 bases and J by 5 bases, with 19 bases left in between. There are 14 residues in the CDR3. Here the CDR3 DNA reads TGTGCCAGGGGGCCGGTGGTCTCTGAGGAGACCCAGTACTTC. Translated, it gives CARGPVVSEETQYF.

Here the CDR3 reads CASKVDLLAGGYNEQFF. In DNA form, the CDR3 reads TGTGCCAGCAAAGTGGACCTTTTAGCGGGGGGATACAATGAGCAGTTCTTC. V gene TRBV6-1 combines with J gene TRBJ2-1; the match to TRBD2 covers 10 bases. Germline CDR1 is MNHNS and CDR2 is SASEGT. J lost 4 bases, V lost 7 bases, and 13 bases had no gene match. The CDR3 totals 17 residues.

CDR3 bases: TGCGCCAGCAGCGGACCGAAGGGGGTAGCGCACCTTAGGGCAGATACGCAGTATTTT. Translation gives CASSGPKGVAHLRADTQYF. V gene TRBV5-1 combines with J gene TRBJ2-3; TRBD1 is a possible D gene (6 bases). Trimming took off 4 bases at V and 4 bases at J, with 28 bases between the two ends. The germline CDR1 and CDR2 sequences are SGHRS and YFSETQ. The CDR3 spans 19 residues.

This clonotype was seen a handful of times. CDR3 sequence: CASSPFVGRLFF. Here the CDR3 DNA reads TGTGCCAGCAGCCCCTTCGTGGGGAGACTGTTTTTT. This rearrangement joins TRBV7-8 to TRBJ1-4; no clear D. The germline CDR1 and CDR2 sequences are SGHVS and FQNEAQ. CDR3 length: 12 amino acids. Deletions cut 5 bases from V and 13 bases from J, with 14 bases between.

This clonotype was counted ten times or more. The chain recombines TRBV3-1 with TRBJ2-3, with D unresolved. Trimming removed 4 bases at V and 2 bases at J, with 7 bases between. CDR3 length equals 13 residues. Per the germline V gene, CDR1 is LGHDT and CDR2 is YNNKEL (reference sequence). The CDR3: CASSPLITDTQYF. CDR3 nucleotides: TGTGCCAGCAGCCCTCTTATCACAGATACGCAGTATTTT.